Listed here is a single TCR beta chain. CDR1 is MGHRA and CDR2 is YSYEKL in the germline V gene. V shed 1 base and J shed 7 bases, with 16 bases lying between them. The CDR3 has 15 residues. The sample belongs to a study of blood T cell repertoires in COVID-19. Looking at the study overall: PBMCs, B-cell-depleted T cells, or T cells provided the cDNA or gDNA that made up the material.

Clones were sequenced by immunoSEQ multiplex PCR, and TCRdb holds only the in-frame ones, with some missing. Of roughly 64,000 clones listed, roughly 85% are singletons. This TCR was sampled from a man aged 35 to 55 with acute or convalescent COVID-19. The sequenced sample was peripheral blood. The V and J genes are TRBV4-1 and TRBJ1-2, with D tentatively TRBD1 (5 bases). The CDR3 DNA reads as TGCGCCAGCAGCCAAGGGAGACAGTCTAGGAGTGGCTACACCTTC. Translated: CASSQGRQSRSGYTF.